This TCR beta chain was recovered during a study of T cell clonotyping in hematopoietic cell transplantation. CDR3 length: 17 amino acids. Trimming cost V 0 bases and J 2 bases; bases outside gene matches: 8. Germline CDR1 reads SGDLS; CDR2 reads YYNGEE. General study findings and limits: Cells were unsorted, so CD4 and CD8 contributions were not separated. After transplant, recipient diversity fell while pathologically expanded clonotypes grew through day 180. Higher Inverse Simpson Index values in graft donor and pretransplant recipient predicted broader posttransplant TCR diversity. At the given depth, recipient repertoires were over 95% de novo clonotypes.

Note on this clone: Its antigen is unidentified.

The repertoire was sequenced with immunoSEQ multiplex PCR; TCRdb's copy has only in-frame clones and lacks some. Here the sample spans roughly 11,000 clones, 89% being singletons. Source material: peripheral blood mononuclear cells. V and J are TRBV9 and TRBJ2-3; 8 bases agree with TRBD2. The receptor comes from a human donor who either received an allogeneic hematopoietic cell transplant for a myeloid malignancy or was a related donor (not recorded which). Some clones in this sample may be carry-over from other donors' samples. CDR3 sequence reads: CASSVGVSGAITDTQYF. The CDR3 nucleotides read TGTGCCAGCAGCGTAGGGGTTAGCGGGGCAATCACAGATACGCAGTATTTT.